This T cell receptor (beta chain) was captured in a study of blood T cell repertoires in COVID-19. Study background: Acute and convalescent COVID-19 specimens originated in the United States, Italy and Spain. From T cells, B-cell-depleted T cells, or PBMCs came the material, which was cDNA or gDNA.

This clone was counted between two and nine times. Germline assignment: CDR1 SGHTA and CDR2 FQGNSA. The V end lost 2 bases, the J end lost 8 bases, and 11 bases lay between the germline ends. This CDR3 is built from 13 residues. Authors' processing steps: Nucleated cell number was recorded as an estimate derived from reference gene primer amplification. TCRdb's copy holds only in-frame clones and misses some; the assay was immunoSEQ multiplex PCR. V and J calls and clone size are as listed in that table; D and trimming were resolved from the DNA. The sample has some 370,000 clones; 90% are singletons.

The clonotype was recovered from a man in his late teens or twenties with active or convalescent COVID-19. This sequence joins TRBV7-2 and TRBJ2-3, with D possibly matching TRBD2 (6 bases). The sequenced sample consisted of peripheral blood. CDR3 amino acids: CASSLSGVGTQYF. The CDR3 nucleotides are TGTGCCAGCAGCTTATCGGGAGTGGGTACGCAGTATTTT.